This TCR beta chain was sequenced during a study of T cell responses to AZD1222 COVID-19 vaccine. Whole-study findings and limits: Repertoires in all cases were sampled only once the peak T cell response had passed. Compared with day 0, the breadth and depth of the Spike-specific TCR repertoire rose significantly after two doses of AZD1222.

This clone was seen only once. The antigen is not known. Germline V gene sequence: CDR1 MNHEY, CDR2 SVGAGI. V lost 7 bases and J lost 0, with 10 bases in between. CDR3 length: 14 residues. The repertoire was sequenced with immunoSEQ multiplex PCR; TCRdb's copy has only in-frame clones and lacks some. This sample carries about 150,000 clones, approximately 93% of them seen once, and the ten largest clones take about 5.1%. Here the sequenced sample was peripheral blood, taken on day 0 of AZD1222 vaccination. The chain is built from TRBV6-5 and TRBJ1-5; D unresolved. This sequence originates from an adult in good health. CDR3 sequence reads: CASTGISSNQPQHF. The DNA of the CDR3 is TGTGCCAGCACGGGAATTTCTAGCAATCAGCCCCAGCATTTT.